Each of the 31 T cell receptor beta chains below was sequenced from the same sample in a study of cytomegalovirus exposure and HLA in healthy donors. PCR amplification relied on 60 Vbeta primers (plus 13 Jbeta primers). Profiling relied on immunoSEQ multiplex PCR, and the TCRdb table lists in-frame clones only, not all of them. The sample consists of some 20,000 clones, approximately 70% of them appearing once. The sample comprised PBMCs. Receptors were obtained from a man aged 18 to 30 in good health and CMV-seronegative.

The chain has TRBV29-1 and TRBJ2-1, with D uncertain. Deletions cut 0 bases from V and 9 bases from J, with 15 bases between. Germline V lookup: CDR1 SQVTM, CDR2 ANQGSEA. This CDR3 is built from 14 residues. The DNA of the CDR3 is TGCAGCGTTGAAGACCTTTACGAGAGTTCTGAGCAGTTCTTC. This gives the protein CSVEDLYESSEQFF.

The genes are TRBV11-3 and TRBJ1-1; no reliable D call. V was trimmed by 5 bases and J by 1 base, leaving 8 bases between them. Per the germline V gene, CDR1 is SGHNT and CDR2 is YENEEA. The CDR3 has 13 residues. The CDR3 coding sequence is TGTGCCAGCAGCAGACACGCGAACACTGAAGCTTTCTTT. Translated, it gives CASSRHANTEAFF.

CDR3 coding DNA: TGTGCCAGCACCACGAGTGAGAACACTGAAGCTTTCTTT. Its translation: CASTTSENTEAFF. This chain connects TRBV6-5 to TRBJ1-1; D is ambiguous. The V end was cut by 7 bases, the J end by 1 base, with 10 bases between. This CDR3 comprises 13 residues. Germline values: CDR1 MNHEY, CDR2 SVGAGI.

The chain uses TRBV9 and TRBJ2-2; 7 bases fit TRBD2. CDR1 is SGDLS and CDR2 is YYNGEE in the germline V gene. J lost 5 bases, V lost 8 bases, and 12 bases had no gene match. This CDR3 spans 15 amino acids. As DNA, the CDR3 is TGTGCCAGTGATGCGGGCGGGAGAAGTACCGGGGAGCTGTTTTTT. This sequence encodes CASDAGGRSTGELFF.

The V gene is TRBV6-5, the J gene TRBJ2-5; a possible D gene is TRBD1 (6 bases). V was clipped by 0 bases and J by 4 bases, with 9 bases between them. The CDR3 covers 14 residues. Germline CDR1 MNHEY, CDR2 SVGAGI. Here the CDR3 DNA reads TGTGCCAGCAGTTACTCGGGGGCGATAGAGACCCAGTACTTC. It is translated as CASSYSGAIETQYF.

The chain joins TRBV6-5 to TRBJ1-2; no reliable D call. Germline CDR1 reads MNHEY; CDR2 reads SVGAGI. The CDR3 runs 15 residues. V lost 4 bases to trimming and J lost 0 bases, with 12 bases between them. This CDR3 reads CASSSLTGANYGYTF. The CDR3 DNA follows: TGTGCCAGCAGTTCCTTGACCGGAGCTAACTATGGCTACACCTTC.

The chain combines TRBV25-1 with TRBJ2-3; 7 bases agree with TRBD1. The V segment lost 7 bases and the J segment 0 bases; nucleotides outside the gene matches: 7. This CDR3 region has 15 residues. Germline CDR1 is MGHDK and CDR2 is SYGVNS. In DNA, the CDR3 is TGTGCCAGCACGACAGGGACCCCTAGCACAGATACGCAGTATTTT. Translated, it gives CASTTGTPSTDTQYF.

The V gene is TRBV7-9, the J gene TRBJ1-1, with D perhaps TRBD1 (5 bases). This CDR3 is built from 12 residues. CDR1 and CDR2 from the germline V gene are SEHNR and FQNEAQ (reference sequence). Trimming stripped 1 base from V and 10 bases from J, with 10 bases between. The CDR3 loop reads CASSLGDRGAFF. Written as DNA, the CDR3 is TGTGCCAGCAGCTTAGGGGATAGGGGAGCTTTCTTT.

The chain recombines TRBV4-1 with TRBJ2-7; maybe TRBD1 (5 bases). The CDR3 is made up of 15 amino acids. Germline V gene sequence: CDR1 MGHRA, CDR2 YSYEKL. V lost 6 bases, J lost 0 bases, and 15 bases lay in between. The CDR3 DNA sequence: TGCGCCAGCAGTCCAGTTACAGGAGCCTCCTACGAGCAGTACTTC. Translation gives CASSPVTGASYEQYF.

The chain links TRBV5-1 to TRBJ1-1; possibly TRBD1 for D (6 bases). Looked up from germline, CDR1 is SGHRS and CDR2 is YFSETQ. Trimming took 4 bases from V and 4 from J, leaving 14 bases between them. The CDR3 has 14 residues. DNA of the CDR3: TGCGCCAGCAGCAGGACAGTCGGACCCACTGAAGCTTTCTTT. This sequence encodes CASSRTVGPTEAFF.

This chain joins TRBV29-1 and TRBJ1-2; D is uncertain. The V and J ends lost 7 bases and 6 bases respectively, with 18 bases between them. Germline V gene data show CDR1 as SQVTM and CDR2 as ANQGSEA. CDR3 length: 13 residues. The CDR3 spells CSAAGELEHGYTF. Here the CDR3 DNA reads TGCAGCGCCGCCGGGGAGCTAGAGCATGGCTACACCTTC.

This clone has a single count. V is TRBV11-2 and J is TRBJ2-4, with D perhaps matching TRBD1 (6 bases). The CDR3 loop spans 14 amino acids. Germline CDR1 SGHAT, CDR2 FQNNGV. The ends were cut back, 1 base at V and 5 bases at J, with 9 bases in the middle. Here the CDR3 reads CASSLGTAENIQYF. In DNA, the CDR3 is TGTGCCAGCAGCTTAGGGACAGCAGAAAACATTCAGTACTTC. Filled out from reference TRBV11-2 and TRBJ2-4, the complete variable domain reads EAGVAQSPRYKIIEKRQSVAFWCNPISGHATLYWYQQILGQGPKLLIQFQNNGVVDDSQLPKDRFSAERLKGVDSTLKIQPAKLEDSAVYLCASSLGTAENIQYFGAGTRLSVL.

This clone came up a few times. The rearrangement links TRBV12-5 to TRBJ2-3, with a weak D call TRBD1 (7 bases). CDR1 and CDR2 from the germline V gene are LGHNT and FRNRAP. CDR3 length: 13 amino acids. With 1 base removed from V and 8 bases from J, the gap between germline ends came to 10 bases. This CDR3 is CASGLAGGGTQYF. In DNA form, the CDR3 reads TGTGCTAGTGGTTTGGCAGGGGGAGGTACGCAGTATTTT.

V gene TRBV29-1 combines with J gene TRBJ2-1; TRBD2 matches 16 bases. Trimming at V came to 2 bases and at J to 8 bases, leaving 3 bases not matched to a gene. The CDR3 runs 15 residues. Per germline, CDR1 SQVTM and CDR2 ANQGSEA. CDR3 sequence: CSVERGLAGGHEQFF. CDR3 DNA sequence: TGCAGCGTTGAAAGGGGACTAGCGGGGGGGCATGAGCAGTTCTTC.

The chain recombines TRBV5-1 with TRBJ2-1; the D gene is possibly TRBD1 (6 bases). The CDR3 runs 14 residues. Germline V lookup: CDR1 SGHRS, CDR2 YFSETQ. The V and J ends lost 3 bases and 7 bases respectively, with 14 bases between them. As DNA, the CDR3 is TGCGCCAGCAGCTGGGGGACAAACGCTAATGAGCAGTTCTTC. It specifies CASSWGTNANEQFF.

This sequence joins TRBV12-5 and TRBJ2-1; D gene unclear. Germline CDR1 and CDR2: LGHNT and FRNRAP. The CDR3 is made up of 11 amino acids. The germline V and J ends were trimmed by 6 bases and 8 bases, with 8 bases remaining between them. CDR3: CASGIEDEQFF. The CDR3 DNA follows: TGTGCTAGTGGGATAGAGGATGAGCAGTTCTTC.

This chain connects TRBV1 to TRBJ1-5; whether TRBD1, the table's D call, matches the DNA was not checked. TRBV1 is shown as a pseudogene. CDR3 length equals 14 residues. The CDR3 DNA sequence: TGCACCAGCAGCCAATCCCAGGGGGATCAGCCCCAGCATTTT. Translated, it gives CTSSQSQGDQPQHF.

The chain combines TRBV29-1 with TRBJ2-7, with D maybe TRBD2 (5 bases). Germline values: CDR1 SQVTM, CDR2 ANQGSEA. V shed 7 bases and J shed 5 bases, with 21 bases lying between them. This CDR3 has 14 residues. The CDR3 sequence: CSALSSGKRNEQYF. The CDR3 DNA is TGCAGCGCCCTCTCCTCGGGGAAGAGGAACGAGCAGTACTTC.

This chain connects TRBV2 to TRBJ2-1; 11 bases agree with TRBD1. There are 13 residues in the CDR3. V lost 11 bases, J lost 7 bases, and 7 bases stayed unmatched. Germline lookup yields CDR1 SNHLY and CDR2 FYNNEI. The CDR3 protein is CAGEGTGGNEQFF. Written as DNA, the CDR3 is TGTGCCGGGGAGGGGACAGGGGGAAATGAGCAGTTCTTC.

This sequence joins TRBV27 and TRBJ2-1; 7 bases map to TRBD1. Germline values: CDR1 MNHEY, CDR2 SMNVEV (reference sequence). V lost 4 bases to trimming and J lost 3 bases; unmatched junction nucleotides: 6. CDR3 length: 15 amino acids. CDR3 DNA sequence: TGTGCCAGCAGTTCGTCCGGGACAGACTACAATGAGCAGTTCTTC. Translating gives CASSSSGTDYNEQFF.

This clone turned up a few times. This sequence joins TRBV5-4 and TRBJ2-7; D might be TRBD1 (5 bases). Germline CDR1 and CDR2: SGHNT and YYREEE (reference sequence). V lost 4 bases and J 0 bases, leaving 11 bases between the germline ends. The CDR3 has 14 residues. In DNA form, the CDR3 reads TGTGCCAGCAGCCCTCAGGGTAGCTCCTACGAGCAGTACTTC. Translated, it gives CASSPQGSSYEQYF.

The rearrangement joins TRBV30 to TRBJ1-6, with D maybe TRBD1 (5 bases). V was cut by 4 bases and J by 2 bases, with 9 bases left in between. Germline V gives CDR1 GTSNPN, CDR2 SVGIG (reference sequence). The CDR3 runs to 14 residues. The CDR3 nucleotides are TGTGCCTGGAATGGCAGGGCCTATAATTCACCCCTCCACTTT. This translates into CAWNGRAYNSPLHF.

CDR3 sequence: CASSAGQLNTIYF. CDR3 sequence (DNA): TGTGCCAGCAGCGCGGGACAGTTAAACACCATATATTTT. The chain combines TRBV9 with TRBJ1-3; TRBD1 matches at 7 bases. Trimming took 3 bases from V and 6 from J; bases not matched to a gene: 3. CDR3 length: 13 amino acids. CDR1 is SGDLS and CDR2 is YYNGEE in the germline V gene.

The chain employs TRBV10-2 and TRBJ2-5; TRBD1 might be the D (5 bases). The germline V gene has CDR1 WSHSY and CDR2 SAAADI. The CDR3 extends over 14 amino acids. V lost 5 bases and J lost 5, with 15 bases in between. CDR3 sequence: CASSRVGLSETQYF. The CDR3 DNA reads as TGCGCCAGCAGTAGAGTGGGGCTATCGGAGACCCAGTACTTC.

The CDR3 coding sequence is TGTGCCAGTAGTATCACAGGGGTAGGCCAGCCCCAGCATTTT. Its translation: CASSITGVGQPQHF. The J gene is TRBJ1-5, the V gene TRBV19; 7 bases match TRBD1. The CDR3 is made up of 14 amino acids. In germline, CDR1 is LNHDA, CDR2 SQIVND (reference sequence). Trimming removed 3 bases from V and 7 bases from J; junction bases left unmatched: 6.

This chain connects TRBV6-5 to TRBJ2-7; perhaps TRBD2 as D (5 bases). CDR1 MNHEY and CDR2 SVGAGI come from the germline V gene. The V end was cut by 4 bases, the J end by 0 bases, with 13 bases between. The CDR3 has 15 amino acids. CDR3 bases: TGTGCCAGCAGTTCCCCAGGAGGAGACTCCTACGAGCAGTACTTC. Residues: CASSSPGGDSYEQYF.

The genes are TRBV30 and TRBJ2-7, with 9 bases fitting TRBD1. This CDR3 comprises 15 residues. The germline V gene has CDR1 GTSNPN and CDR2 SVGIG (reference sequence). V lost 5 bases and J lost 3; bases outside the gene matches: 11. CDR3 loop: CAWAPIGTGIYEQYF. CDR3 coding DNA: TGTGCCTGGGCTCCAATTGGGACAGGGATCTACGAGCAGTACTTC. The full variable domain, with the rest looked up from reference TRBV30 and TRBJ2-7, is SQTIHQWPATLVQPVGSPLSLECTVEGTSNPNLYWYRQAAGRGLQLLFYSVGIGQISSEVPQNLSASRPQDRQFILSSKKLLLSDSGFYLCAWAPIGTGIYEQYFGPGTRLTVT.

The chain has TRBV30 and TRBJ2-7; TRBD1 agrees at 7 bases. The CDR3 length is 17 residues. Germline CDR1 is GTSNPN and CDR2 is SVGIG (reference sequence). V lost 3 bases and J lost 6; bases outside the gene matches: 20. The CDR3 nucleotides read TGTGCCTGGAGCGTTAGAATACTGGGGACAGCCTCCGTCGAGCAGTACTTC. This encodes CAWSVRILGTASVEQYF.

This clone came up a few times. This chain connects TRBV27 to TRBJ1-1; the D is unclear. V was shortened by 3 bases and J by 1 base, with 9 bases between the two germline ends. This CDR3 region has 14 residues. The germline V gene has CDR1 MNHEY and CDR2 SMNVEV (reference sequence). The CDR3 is CASSFLDRNTEAFF. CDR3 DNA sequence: TGTGCCAGCAGTTTCCTAGATCGGAACACTGAAGCTTTCTTT.

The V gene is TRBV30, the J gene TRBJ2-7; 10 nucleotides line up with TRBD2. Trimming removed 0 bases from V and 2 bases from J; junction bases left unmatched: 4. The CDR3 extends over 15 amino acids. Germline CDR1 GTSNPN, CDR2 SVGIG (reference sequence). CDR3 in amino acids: CAWSVWTSGTYEQYF. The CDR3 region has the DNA TGTGCCTGGAGTGTTTGGACTAGCGGAACCTACGAGCAGTACTTC.

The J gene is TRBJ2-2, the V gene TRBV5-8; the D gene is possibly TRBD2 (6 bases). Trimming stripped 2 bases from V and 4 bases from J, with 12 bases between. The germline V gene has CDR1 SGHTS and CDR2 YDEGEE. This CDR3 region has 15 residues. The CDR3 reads CASSFYVGGTGELFF. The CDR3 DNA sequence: TGTGCCAGCAGCTTTTACGTGGGGGGCACCGGGGAGCTGTTTTTT.